Listed below are T cell receptor beta chains from one sample, sequenced in a study of cytomegalovirus exposure and HLA in healthy donors. Method: immunoSEQ multiplex PCR; TCRdb's copy keeps in-frame clones and lacks some. The data show roughly 160,000 clones, approximately 80% seen once. Sequenced input: PBMCs. The receptors here all came from a male donor in good health and CMV-seropositive. Each CDR3 is given with its conserved first and last residue. A D gene is named only where the DNA matches it firmly.

TRBJ1-6	TRBV7-9	16	TRBD1	TGTGCCAGCAGCTTAGGAAAGACAGGGAGCAATTCACCCCTCCACTTT	CASSLGKTGSNSPLHF
TRBJ1-4	TRBV5-1	14	NA	TGCGCCAGCAGCTTGGGGGCCTTTAATGAAAAACTGTTTTTT	CASSLGAFNEKLFF
TRBJ1-1	TRBV19	13	TRBD1	TGTGCCAGTAGTTTGACAGGGGGCGCTGAAGCTTTCTTT	CASSLTGGAEAFF
TRBJ2-7	TRBV10-3	14	NA	TGTGCCGTCACCGGTAAGACTAGTACCCACGAGCAGTACTTC	CAVTGKTSTHEQYF
TRBJ1-4	TRBV6-5	15	TRBD1	TGTGCCAGCAGTCGCAAGGGGGCGCGGCGAGAAAAACTGTTTTTT	CASSRKGARREKLFF
TRBJ2-2	TRBV5-1	15	TRBD1	TGCGCCAGCAGCTTCAGGGGGCTCGAGACCGGGGAGCTGTTTTTT	CASSFRGLETGELFF
TRBJ2-7	TRBV7-2	14	TRBD2	TGTGCCAGCAGCCGCCTGGGCGGGAGATACGAGCAGTACTTC	CASSRLGGRYEQYF
TRBJ1-3	TRBV10-3	12	NA	TGTGCCATCAGCCTCTCTGGAAACACCATATATTTT	CAISLSGNTIYF
TRBJ1-1	TRBV9	14	NA	TGTGCCAGCAGCTCGCGGATCGGGAACACTGAAGCTTTCTTT	CASSSRIGNTEAFF
TRBJ1-6	TRBV2	11	NA	TGTGCCAGCAGTGAGAGGAGGGCCCTCCACTTT	CASSERRALHF
TRBJ2-2	TRBV14	14	NA	TGTGCCAGCAGCCAAGTCGGGAGAACCGGGGAGCTGTTTTTT	CASSQVGRTGELFF